These 29 T cell receptor beta chains share one sample of origin, sequenced in a study of CD8 T cells in Susac syndrome. Reverse transcription of 0.5 to 1 ug RNA was performed with random hexamers. In TCRdb, the immunoSEQ multiplex PCR reads were re-called with MiXCR into one record per CDR3 protein. The sample has 100,000 to 150,000 distinct CDR3 sequences; 85% to 95% are singletons. The sequenced sample consisted of CD8+ T cells from PBMCs. Every receptor here comes from a human donor with multiple sclerosis.

The V gene is TRBV23-1, the J gene TRBJ2-3; 11 nucleotides align to TRBD1. TRBV23-1 is marked as an open reading frame, function uncertain. Trimming took 5 bases from V and 4 from J; bases not matched to a gene: 11. The length of the CDR3 is 17 residues. The CDR3 loop is CASSRTGGLLSPDTQYF. CDR3 nucleotide sequence: TGCGCCAGCAGTAGGACAGGGGGCCTCCTCTCCCCAGATACGCAGTATTTT.

The chain joins TRBV19 to TRBJ1-5, with D possibly matching TRBD1 (5 bases). Germline CDR1 LNHDA, CDR2 SQIVND (reference sequence). V was pared by 3 bases and J by 6 bases, with 15 bases between. The CDR3 contains 15 residues. The DNA for the CDR3 is TGTGCCAGTAGTATGGCGCAGGGAGGGAGTCAGCCCCAGCATTTT. This sequence encodes CASSMAQGGSQPQHF.

The chain combines TRBV12-3 or TRBV12-4 with TRBJ2-3; possibly TRBD1 for D (6 bases). The CDR3 has 14 residues. V was pared by 6 bases and J by 1 base, with 11 bases between. The CDR3 loop reads CASREDRGTDTQYF. The DNA for the CDR3 is TGTGCCAGCAGGGAGGACAGAGGCACAGATACGCAGTATTTT.

This chain connects TRBV7-3 to TRBJ2-2; the D call may be TRBD1 or TRBD2 (5 bases each). Trimming stripped 5 bases from V and 0 bases from J, with 13 bases between. The CDR3 totals 16 residues. From germline, CDR1 is SGHTA and CDR2 FQGTGA. CDR3 sequence reads: CASSPTGTSNTGELFF. CDR3 in DNA: TGTGCCAGCAGCCCAACCGGGACCTCGAACACCGGGGAGCTGTTTTTT.

The J gene is TRBJ2-5, the V gene TRBV14; 7 nucleotides agree with TRBD1. The junction had 12 bases not matched to a gene; V was cut back by 3 bases and J by 5 bases. CDR1 SGHDN and CDR2 FVKESK come from the germline V gene. This CDR3 spans 16 amino acids. CDR3 sequence (DNA): TGTGCCAGCAGCCAGCGCCTGAGGGGGCGCGGGGAGACCCAGTACTTC. As protein: CASSQRLRGRGETQYF.

V usage is TRBV20-1 and J usage is TRBJ1-2; TRBD1 is a possible D gene (6 bases). Per germline, CDR1 DFQATT and CDR2 SNEGSKA (reference sequence). The ends were cut back, 0 bases at V and 3 bases at J, with 17 bases in the middle. This CDR3 spans 16 amino acids. The CDR3 nucleotides read TGCAGTGCTAGAGATAAACAGGGCGCCTCAGACTATGGCTACACCTTC. Amino acid sequence: CSARDKQGASDYGYTF.

V and J are TRBV12-3 or TRBV12-4 and TRBJ1-3, with TRBD1 matching 8 bases. J was trimmed by 0 bases and V by 3 bases; bases with no gene match: 4. This CDR3 is 16 amino acids long. CDR3 DNA: TGTGCCAGCAGTTTGGCAGGGGGCGACTCTGGAAACACCATATATTTT. Residues: CASSLAGGDSGNTIYF.

The chain carries TRBV5-1 and TRBJ2-5; perhaps TRBD1 as D (5 bases). CDR1 is SGHRS, CDR2 YFSETQ, per germline. This CDR3 contains 14 residues. Trimming cost V 1 base and J 5 bases, with 12 bases left between them. The CDR3, as DNA: TGCGCCAGCAGCTTGAATCAGGGCCGGGAGACCCAGTACTTC. Protein sequence: CASSLNQGRETQYF.

This rearrangement joins TRBV12-3 or TRBV12-4 to TRBJ1-1; 7 positions agree with TRBD1. The CDR3 consists of 12 residues. The junction had 2 bases not matched to a gene; V was cut back by 5 bases and J by 5 bases. The CDR3 here is CASSQQGTEAFF. The CDR3 DNA sequence: TGTGCCAGCAGTCAACAGGGGACTGAAGCTTTCTTT.

This clonotype showed up just a few times. V gene TRBV5-1 combines with J gene TRBJ2-7; perhaps TRBD1 as D (6 bases). This CDR3 has 14 amino acids. CDR1 and CDR2 (germline): SGHRS, YFSETQ. Trimming took off 1 base at V and 5 bases at J, with 13 bases between the two ends. CDR3 DNA: TGCGCCAGCAGCTTGAGAACAGGGAAACACGAGCAGTACTTC. Protein product: CASSLRTGKHEQYF.

This clonotype was seen a single time. The rearrangement joins TRBV7-8 to TRBJ1-5; D perhaps matches TRBD1 (5 bases). Trimming stripped 2 bases from V and 7 bases from J, with 15 bases between. The CDR3 consists of 15 residues. Germline loops: CDR1 SGHVS, CDR2 FQNEAQ. Here the CDR3 DNA reads TGTGCCAGCAGCTTAACTGGCAGGGCACCCCAGCCCCAGCATTTT. Translated: CASSLTGRAPQPQHF.

This rearrangement joins TRBV12-3 or TRBV12-4 to TRBJ2-7, with D possibly TRBD2 on 6 matching bases. The CDR3 runs 14 residues. Deletions cut 3 bases from V and 4 bases from J, with 13 bases between. CDR3 DNA: TGTGCCAGCAGTTTTGGCGGGGATGGGTACGAGCAGTACGTC. Amino acid sequence: CASSFGGDGYEQYV.

This clonotype appeared a few times. The chain recombines TRBV27 with TRBJ2-1; D is unresolved. From germline, CDR1 is MNHEY and CDR2 SMNVEV (reference sequence). Trimming removed 0 bases at V and 5 bases at J, with 5 bases between. The CDR3 consists of 13 residues. As DNA, the CDR3 is TGTGCCAGCAGTTTATCGACGGACAATGAGCAGTTCTTC. This translates into CASSLSTDNEQFF.

This rearrangement joins TRBV7-9 to TRBJ2-3, with TRBD2 matching over 13 bases. With 4 bases clipped from V and 6 bases from J, the junction kept 10 bases outside the gene matches. The CDR3 length is 17 residues. The germline V gene encodes CDR1 SEHNR and CDR2 FQNEAQ (reference sequence). The DNA for the CDR3 is TGTGCCAGCAGCTCCACAACTAGCGGGAGGGCATCGGATACGCAGTATTTT. Amino acid sequence: CASSSTTSGRASDTQYF.

The gene calls are TRBV12-3 or TRBV12-4 and TRBJ1-2, with a weak D call TRBD1 (6 bases). The CDR3 consists of 15 residues. Trimming took off 2 bases at V and 2 bases at J, with 12 bases between the two ends. The CDR3 spells CASSLSVTGNYGYTF. Written as DNA, the CDR3 is TGTGCCAGCAGTTTATCCGTCACAGGGAACTATGGCTACACCTTC.

The chain has TRBV19 and TRBJ1-1; weak D call: TRBD1 (6 bases). CDR1 LNHDA and CDR2 SQIVND come from the germline V gene (reference sequence). Trimming left V 6 bases short and J 0 bases short, with 14 bases between. The CDR3 has 15 residues. Here the CDR3 reads CASRTWRGLNTEAFF. DNA of the CDR3: TGTGCCAGTAGAACTTGGAGGGGGTTGAACACTGAAGCTTTCTTT.

This chain connects TRBV5-6 to TRBJ1-3; TRBD1 agrees at 8 bases. The trim removed 7 bases at V and 8 bases at J, leaving 11 bases unmatched. CDR1 SGHDT and CDR2 YYEEEE come from the germline V gene. The CDR3 runs to 14 residues. The CDR3 region is CASEVLDRAYTIYF. The DNA for the CDR3 is TGTGCCAGCGAAGTATTGGACAGGGCGTACACCATATATTTT.

This chain joins TRBV7-9 and TRBJ2-5; TRBD2 might be the D (5 bases). The CDR3 has 13 amino acids. Germline V lookup: CDR1 SEHNR, CDR2 FQNEAQ (reference sequence). V was clipped by 5 bases and J by 4 bases, with 11 bases between them. CDR3 sequence reads: CASSKTRGETQYF. CDR3 bases: TGTGCCAGCAGCAAAACTAGAGGAGAGACCCAGTACTTC.

This clonotype was recorded only once. This chain links TRBV19 with TRBJ2-3; D unclear. Germline V gives CDR1 LNHDA, CDR2 SQIVND (reference sequence). Trimming shortened V by 4 bases and J by 5 bases, and 7 bases separated the two germline ends. This CDR3 contains 12 residues. CDR3 region: CASSRPRDTQYF. The CDR3 nucleotides are TGTGCCAGTAGTAGGCCCCGAGATACGCAGTATTTT. Based on the CDR3 plus reference TRBV19 and TRBJ2-3, the full variable domain is DGGITQSPKYLFRKEGQNVTLSCEQNLNHDAMYWYRQDPGQGLRLIYYSQIVNDFQKGDIAEGYSVSREKKESFPLTVTSAQKNPTAFYLCASSRPRDTQYFGPGTRLTVL.

This chain uses TRBV24-1 with TRBJ2-1; TRBD2 matches 9 bases. The CDR3 contains 16 residues. Germline V CDR1 and CDR2: KGHDR, SFDVKD. J was trimmed by 4 bases and V by 6 bases; bases with no gene match: 9. Here the CDR3 reads CATSPRAGGLYNEQFF. DNA of the CDR3: TGTGCCACCAGTCCTAGGGCGGGAGGGTTATACAATGAGCAGTTCTTC.

The chain recombines TRBV6-1 with TRBJ2-2; D unclear. Trimming shortened V by 2 bases and J by 1 base, and 8 bases separated the two germline ends. This CDR3 comprises 15 residues. The germline V gene encodes CDR1 MNHNS and CDR2 SASEGT. The CDR3 spells CASSEWAMNTGELFF. DNA of the CDR3: TGTGCCAGCAGTGAATGGGCTATGAACACCGGGGAGCTGTTTTTT.

V and J are TRBV12-3 or TRBV12-4 and TRBJ2-7; 11 nucleotides match TRBD2. The CDR3 contains 17 residues. Trimming removed 6 bases from V and 0 bases from J; junction bases left unmatched: 10. CDR3 sequence (DNA): TGTGCCAGCAGAAATGGACTAGCGGGCCCTACCTCCTACGAGCAGTACTTC. The encoded protein is CASRNGLAGPTSYEQYF.

The CDR3 coding sequence is TGTGCCTGGAGAGGCCCCCGTACGCAGTATTTT. Translation gives CAWRGPRTQYF. V usage is TRBV30 and J usage is TRBJ2-3; no definite D call. Deletions cut 3 bases from V and 8 bases from J, with 9 bases between. Germline lookup yields CDR1 GTSNPN and CDR2 SVGIG (reference sequence). CDR3 length: 11 amino acids. Full variable domain (remainder filled in from reference TRBV30 and TRBJ2-3): SQTIHQWPATLVQPVGSPLSLECTVEGTSNPNLYWYRQAAGRGLQLLFYSVGIGQISSEVPQNLSASRPQDRQFILSSKKLLLSDSGFYLCAWRGPRTQYFGPGTRLTVL.

The J gene is TRBJ2-5, the V gene TRBV4-1; D is ambiguous. The V end was cut by 0 bases, the J end by 3 bases, with 8 bases between. Germline CDR1 and CDR2: MGHRA and YSYEKL. This CDR3 is built from 14 residues. CDR3 bases: TGCGCCAGCAGCCAAGAGTCCGGAGAAGAGACCCAGTACTTC. This translates into CASSQESGEETQYF.

This clonotype was picked up one time. The chain joins TRBV4-2 to TRBJ2-3; TRBD2 aligns across 8 bases. Germline V gives CDR1 LGHNA, CDR2 YNFKEQ. The CDR3 spans 13 residues. V shed 3 bases and J 6 bases; nucleotides not matched to a gene: 2. Written as DNA, the CDR3 is TGTGCCAGCAGCCAGGTAGCGGGGGATACGCAGTATTTT. Its protein product is CASSQVAGDTQYF.

This chain links TRBV12-3 or TRBV12-4 with TRBJ2-7; tentative D call: TRBD2 (6 bases). Trimming removed 0 bases at V and 7 bases at J, with 10 bases between. The CDR3 contains 13 residues. CDR3 sequence: CASSLAPGDEQYF. The CDR3, as DNA: TGTGCCAGCAGTTTAGCGCCGGGGGATGAGCAGTACTTC.

The V call is TRBV27, the J call TRBJ2-7, with 7 nucleotides matching TRBD2. Germline CDR1 and CDR2: MNHEY and SMNVEV (reference sequence). The CDR3 extends over 13 amino acids. V was pared by 9 bases and J by 4 bases, with 9 bases of the junction left unmatched. The CDR3 spells CASSGGPIYEQYF. CDR3 coding DNA: TGTGCCAGTTCGGGGGGACCGATTTACGAGCAGTACTTC.

The chain has TRBV6-5 and TRBJ2-2, with a possible D match to TRBD2 (5 bases). Trimming took 1 base from V and 5 from J, leaving 8 bases between them. CDR1 is MNHEY and CDR2 is SVGAGI in the germline V gene. The CDR3 totals 14 residues. CDR3 amino acids: CASSYWSGTGELFF. The CDR3 DNA is TGTGCCAGCAGTTACTGGTCGGGGACCGGGGAGCTGTTTTTT.

The chain recombines TRBV20-1 with TRBJ1-1; D call uncertain. This CDR3 has 13 residues. Looked up from germline, CDR1 is DFQATT and CDR2 is SNEGSKA (reference sequence). V dropped 2 bases and J dropped 3 bases, with 10 bases sitting between them. CDR3 region: CSARSPRYTEAFF. The CDR3 DNA follows: TGCAGTGCTAGATCGCCCCGTTACACTGAAGCTTTCTTT.